This T cell receptor beta chain was recovered during a study of somatic mutations in cytotoxic T cells in rheumatoid arthritis. CD4+ cells and CD8+ cells were each obtained through positive magnetic bead selection, and their purity was assessed by flow cytometry. CDR1 is SGHRS, CDR2 YFSETQ, per germline. The CDR3 is made up of 15 amino acids. After removal of 3 bases from V and 4 bases from J, the junction contained 2 bases not matched to a gene. Broader study findings: Multiple comparisons were not accounted for in the slight TRBV07 underrepresentation seen in rheumatoid arthritis patients. In the expanded CD8+ clones, the antigen targets remained unknown. It was in rheumatoid arthritis patients, but not in healthy controls, that CD8+ clonality increased with age.

As for this clone: The antigen remains undetermined. In the same sample, other DNA sequences code for this CDR3.

This table comes from immunoSEQ multiplex PCR, and its TCRdb copy is limited to in-frame clones, with some not included. This sample has 13,000 to 15,000 clones, with over 80% found just once. The rearrangement links TRBV5-1 to TRBJ2-1, with 12 bases aligning to TRBD2. The receptor was isolated from an adult with rheumatoid arthritis. The sequenced material came from CD8+ T cells sorted from blood. In DNA, the CDR3 is TGCGCCAGCAGCTCTAGCGGGGGGGCTTACAATGAGCAGTTCTTC. It codes for CASSSSGGAYNEQFF.